This TCR beta chain was recovered during a study of blood T cell repertoires in COVID-19. Study background: Sites across the United States, Italy and Spain contributed samples from acute and convalescent COVID-19. The cDNA or gDNA used as material had been derived from T cells, B-cell-depleted T cells, or PBMCs.

The V end was cut by 6 bases, the J end by 0 bases, with 15 bases between. The CDR3 runs 17 residues. Germline assignment: CDR1 WSHSY and CDR2 SAAADI. As originally analysed: Nucleated cell counts were estimated from reference gene primer amplification. Method: immunoSEQ multiplex PCR; TCRdb's copy keeps in-frame clones and lacks some. The D gene and trimming were derived from the DNA, and the V and J assignments and clone size from that table. The sample carries hundreds of thousands of clones, about 88% recorded once. Material: peripheral blood. The TCR originated in a woman in her 30s with COVID-19, enrolled during active disease. J is TRBJ2-6 and V is TRBV10-2; possible D gene TRBD2, 5 bases. This CDR3 reads CASRDFEGLSGANVLTF. CDR3 DNA sequence: TGCGCCAGCAGGGATTTCGAGGGCCTCTCTGGGGCCAACGTCCTGACTTTC.